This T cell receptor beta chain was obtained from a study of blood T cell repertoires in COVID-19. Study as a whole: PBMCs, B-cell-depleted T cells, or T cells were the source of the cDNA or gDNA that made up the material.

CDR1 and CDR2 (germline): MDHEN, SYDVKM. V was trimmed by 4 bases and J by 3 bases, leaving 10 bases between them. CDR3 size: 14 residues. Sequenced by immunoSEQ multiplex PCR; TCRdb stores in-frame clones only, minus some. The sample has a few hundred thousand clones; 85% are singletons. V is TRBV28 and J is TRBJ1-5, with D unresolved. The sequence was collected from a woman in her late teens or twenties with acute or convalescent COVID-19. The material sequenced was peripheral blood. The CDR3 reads CASSSRGSNQPQHF. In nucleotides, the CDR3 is TGTGCCAGCAGTTCCCGCGGTTCCAATCAGCCCCAGCATTTT. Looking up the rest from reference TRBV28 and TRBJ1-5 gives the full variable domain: DVKVTQSSRYLVKRTGEKVFLECVQDMDHENMFWYRQDPGLGLRLIYFSYDVKMKEKGDIPEGYSVSREKKERFSLILESASTNQTSMYLCASSSRGSNQPQHFGDGTRLSIL.